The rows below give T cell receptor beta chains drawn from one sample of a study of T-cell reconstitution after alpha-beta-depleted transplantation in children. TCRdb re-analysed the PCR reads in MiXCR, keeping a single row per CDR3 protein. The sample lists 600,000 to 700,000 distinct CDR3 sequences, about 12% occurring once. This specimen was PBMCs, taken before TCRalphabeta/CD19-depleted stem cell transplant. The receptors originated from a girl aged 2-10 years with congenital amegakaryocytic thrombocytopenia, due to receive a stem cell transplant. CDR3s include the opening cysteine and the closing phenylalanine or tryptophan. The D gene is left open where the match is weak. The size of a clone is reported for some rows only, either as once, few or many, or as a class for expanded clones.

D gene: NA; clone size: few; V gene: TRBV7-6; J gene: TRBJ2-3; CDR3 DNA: TGTGCCAGCAGTCCCCGGGTAGACTCCGCCACAGATACGCAGTATTTT; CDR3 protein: CASSPRVDSATDTQYF
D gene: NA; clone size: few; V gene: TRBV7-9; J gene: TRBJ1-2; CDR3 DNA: TGTGCCAGCAGCTTAGCGCTCGGCTACAGTAACTATGGCTACACCTTC; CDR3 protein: CASSLALGYSNYGYTF
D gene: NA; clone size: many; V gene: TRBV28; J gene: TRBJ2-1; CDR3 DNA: TGTGCCAGCAGTTTCTTGGAGGCACACGCCGTGGACAATGAGCAGTTCTTC; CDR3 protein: CASSFLEAHAVDNEQFF
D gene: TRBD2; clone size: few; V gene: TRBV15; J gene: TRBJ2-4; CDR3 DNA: TGTGCCACCGACGAAGGGGAGGGATTGGACATTCAGTACTTC; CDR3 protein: CATDEGEGLDIQYF
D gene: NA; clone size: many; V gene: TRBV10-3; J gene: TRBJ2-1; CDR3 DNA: TGTGCCATCAGTCAGGACCTATACAATGAGCAGTTCTTC; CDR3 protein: CAISQDLYNEQFF
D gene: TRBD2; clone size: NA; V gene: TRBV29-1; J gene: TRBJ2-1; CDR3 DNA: TGCAGCGTTAGTGGCAGGGCGGGGGAAGAGCAGTTCTTC; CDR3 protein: CSVSGRAGEEQFF
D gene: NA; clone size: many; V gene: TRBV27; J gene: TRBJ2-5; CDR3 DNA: TGTGCCAGCGGCGGCGGTCCAAGTACCCAGTACTTC; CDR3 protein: CASGGGPSTQYF
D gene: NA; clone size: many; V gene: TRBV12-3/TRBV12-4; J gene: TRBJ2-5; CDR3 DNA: TGTGCCAGCAGTTTAGGAGACCGGGCACAAGAGACCCAGTACTTC; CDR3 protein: CASSLGDRAQETQYF
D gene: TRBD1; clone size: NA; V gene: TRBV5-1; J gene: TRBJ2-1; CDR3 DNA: TGCGCCAGCAGCTCGACAGGGGAGGCCCGCTCCTACAATGAGCAGTTCTTC; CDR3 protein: CASSSTGEARSYNEQFF
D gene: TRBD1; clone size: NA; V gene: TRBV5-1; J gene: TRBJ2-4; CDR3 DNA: TGCGCCAGCAGCTACGTTGGACAGGGGAAGGGCATTCAGTACTTC; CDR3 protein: CASSYVGQGKGIQYF
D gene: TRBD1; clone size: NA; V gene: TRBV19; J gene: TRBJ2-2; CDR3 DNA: TGTGCCAGTAGACCAGGGACAGAGAACACCGGGGAGCTGTTTTTT; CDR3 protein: CASRPGTENTGELFF
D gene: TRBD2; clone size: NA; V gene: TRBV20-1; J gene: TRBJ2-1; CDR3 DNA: TGCAGTGCCTTCGGACTAGCGGGAGACGTCCAGGACAATGAGCAGTTCTTC; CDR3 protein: CSAFGLAGDVQDNEQFF
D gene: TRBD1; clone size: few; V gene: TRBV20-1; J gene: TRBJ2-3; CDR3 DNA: TGCAGTGCTGATTACCGGGACAGGGGAGGGTCAGATACGCAGTATTTT; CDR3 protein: CSADYRDRGGSDTQYF
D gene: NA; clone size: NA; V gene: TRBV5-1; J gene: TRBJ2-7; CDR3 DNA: TGCGCCAGCAGCCCCGCAGGTGGGACACATACATGGGAGCAGTACTTC; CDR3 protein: CASSPAGGTHTWEQYF
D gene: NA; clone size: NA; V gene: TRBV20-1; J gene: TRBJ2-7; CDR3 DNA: TGCAGTGCTAGACAGAGCGGAGGAAGCCCCTACGAGCAGTACTTC; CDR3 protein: CSARQSGGSPYEQYF
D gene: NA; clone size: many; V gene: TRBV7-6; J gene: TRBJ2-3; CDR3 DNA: TGTGCCAGCAGCCCGGACAGCGATACGCAGTATTTT; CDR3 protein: CASSPDSDTQYF
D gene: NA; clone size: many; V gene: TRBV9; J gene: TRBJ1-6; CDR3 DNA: TGTGCCAGCAGCGTCGGGGTCCTAGATTCACCCCTCCACTTT; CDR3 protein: CASSVGVLDSPLHF
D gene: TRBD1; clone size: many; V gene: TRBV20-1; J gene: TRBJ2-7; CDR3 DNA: TGCAGTGCTAGAGATCCCTTGGGGACAGGACCCTACGAGCAGTACTTC; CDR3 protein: CSARDPLGTGPYEQYF
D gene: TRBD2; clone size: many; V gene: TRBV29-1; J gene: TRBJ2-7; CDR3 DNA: TGCAGCGTTAGCACTAGCGGGATCCAGTACTTC; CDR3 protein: CSVSTSGIQYF
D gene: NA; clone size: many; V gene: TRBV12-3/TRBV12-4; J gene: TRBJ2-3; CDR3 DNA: TGTGCCAGCAGTCCGGACCTCACAGATACGCAGTATTTT; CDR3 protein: CASSPDLTDTQYF
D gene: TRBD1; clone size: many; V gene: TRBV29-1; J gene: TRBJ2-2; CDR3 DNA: TGCAGCGTTTCAGGGGACAGGGCGAACACCGGGGAGCTGTTTTTT; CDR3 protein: CSVSGDRANTGELFF
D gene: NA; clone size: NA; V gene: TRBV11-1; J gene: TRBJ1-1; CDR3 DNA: TGTGCCAGCAGCAAAACCGCGGGGCTCCTAGGGGGAATGGCTGAAGCTTTCTTT; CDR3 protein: CASSKTAGLLGGMAEAFF
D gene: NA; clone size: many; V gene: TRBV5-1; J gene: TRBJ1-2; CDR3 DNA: TGCGCCAGCAGCCCGAAGGGACAATATGGCTACACCTTC; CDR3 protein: CASSPKGQYGYTF
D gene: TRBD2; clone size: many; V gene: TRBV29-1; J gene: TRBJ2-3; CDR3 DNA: TGCAGCATGGTCGGTTGGGGGGGACCCACCCCAGATACGCAGTATTTT; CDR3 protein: CSMVGWGGPTPDTQYF
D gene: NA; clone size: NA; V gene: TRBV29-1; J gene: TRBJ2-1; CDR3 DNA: TGCAGCGTTGTGGATAGGGCGGATGAGCAGTTCTTC; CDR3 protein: CSVVDRADEQFF
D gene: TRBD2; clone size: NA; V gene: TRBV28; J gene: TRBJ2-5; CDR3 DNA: TGTGCCAGCAGTTTTTTTGGGCGGGAGATCAAGGAGACCCAGTACTTC; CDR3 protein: CASSFFGREIKETQYF
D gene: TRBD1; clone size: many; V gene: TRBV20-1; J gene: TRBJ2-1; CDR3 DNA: TGCAGTGCCAGCGGACAGGAGTACAATGAGCAGTTCTTC; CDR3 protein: CSASGQEYNEQFF
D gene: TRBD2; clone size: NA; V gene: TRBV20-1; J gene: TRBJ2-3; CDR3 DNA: TGCAGTGCTCAAACGGGGGAGGGGACAGATACGCAGTATTTT; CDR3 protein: CSAQTGEGTDTQYF
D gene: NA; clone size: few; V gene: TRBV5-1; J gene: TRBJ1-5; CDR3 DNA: TGCGCCAGCAGCCCGGACTTTTTGGGGTCGGGTCAGCCCCAGCATTTT; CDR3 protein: CASSPDFLGSGQPQHF
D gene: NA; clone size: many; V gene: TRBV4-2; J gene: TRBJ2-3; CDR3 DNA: TGTGCCAGCAGCCAAGCGCCAGAAACAGATACGCAGTATTTT; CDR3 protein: CASSQAPETDTQYF
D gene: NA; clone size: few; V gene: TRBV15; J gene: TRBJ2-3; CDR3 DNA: TGTGCCACCAGCAGAGACCCGGCACTCACAGATACGCAGTATTTT; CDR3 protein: CATSRDPALTDTQYF
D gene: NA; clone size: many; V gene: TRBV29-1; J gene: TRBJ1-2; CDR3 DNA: TGCAGCGTTGAGGCAGTTCCTTATGGCTACACCTTC; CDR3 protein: CSVEAVPYGYTF
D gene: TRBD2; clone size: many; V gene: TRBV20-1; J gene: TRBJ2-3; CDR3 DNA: TGCAGTGCTAGCGGGAGGAGTGAGCTTGATGGTACGGATACGCAGTATTTT; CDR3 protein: CSASGRSELDGTDTQYF
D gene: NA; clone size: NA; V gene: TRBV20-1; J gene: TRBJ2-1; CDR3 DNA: TGCAGTGCTAGACCTCGACCCGGGAATGAGCAGTTCTTC; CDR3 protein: CSARPRPGNEQFF
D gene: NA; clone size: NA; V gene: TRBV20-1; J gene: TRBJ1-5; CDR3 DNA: TGCAGTGCGACGTTAGGCAATCAGCCCCAGCATTTT; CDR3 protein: CSATLGNQPQHF
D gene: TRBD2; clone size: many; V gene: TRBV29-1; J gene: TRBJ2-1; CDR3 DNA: TGCAGCGTTGAGTCGGATAGCGGGAGCTCCTACAATGAGCAGTTCTTC; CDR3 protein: CSVESDSGSSYNEQFF
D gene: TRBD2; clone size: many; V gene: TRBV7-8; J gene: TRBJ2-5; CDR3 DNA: TGTGCCAGCAGCTTAGATCGCGGGAGTGGTGAGACCCAGTACTTC; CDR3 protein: CASSLDRGSGETQYF
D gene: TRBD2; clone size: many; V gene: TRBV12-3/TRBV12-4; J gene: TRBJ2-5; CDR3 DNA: TGTGCCACAAGCGGGAGCCTCGAGACCCAGTACTTC; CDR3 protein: CATSGSLETQYF
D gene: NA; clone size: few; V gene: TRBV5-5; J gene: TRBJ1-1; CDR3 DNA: TGTGCCAGCAGCCGCAGACCGGAAGCTTTCTTT; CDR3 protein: CASSRRPEAFF
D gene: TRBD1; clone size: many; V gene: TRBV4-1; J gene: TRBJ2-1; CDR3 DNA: TGCGCCAGCAGCCTCGCCACCACCGGGACAGGCGACAATGAGCAGTTCTTC; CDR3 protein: CASSLATTGTGDNEQFF
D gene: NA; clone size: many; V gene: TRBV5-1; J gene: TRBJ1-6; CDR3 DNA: TGCGCCAGCAGAGTACAGAATTCACCCCTCCACTTT; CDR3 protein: CASRVQNSPLHF
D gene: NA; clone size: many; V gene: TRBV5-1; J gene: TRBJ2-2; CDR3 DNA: TGCGCCAGCGCGCCCGGGACCACGCCCGGGGAGCTGTTTTTT; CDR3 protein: CASAPGTTPGELFF
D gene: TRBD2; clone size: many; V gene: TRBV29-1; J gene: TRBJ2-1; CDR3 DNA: TGCAGCGTTGTCGGGAGGGCCGTCAATGAGCAGTTCTTC; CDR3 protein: CSVVGRAVNEQFF
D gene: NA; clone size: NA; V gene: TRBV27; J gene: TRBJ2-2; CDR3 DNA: TGTGCCAGCAGTTTCCGGCGGGTAGTGCGGAACACCGGGGAGCTGTTTTTT; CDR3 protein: CASSFRRVVRNTGELFF
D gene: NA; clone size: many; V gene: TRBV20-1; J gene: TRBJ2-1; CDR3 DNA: TGCAGTGCTTCTCCCGGGACGGCGAGCTCCTACAATGAGCAGTTCTTC; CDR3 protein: CSASPGTASSYNEQFF